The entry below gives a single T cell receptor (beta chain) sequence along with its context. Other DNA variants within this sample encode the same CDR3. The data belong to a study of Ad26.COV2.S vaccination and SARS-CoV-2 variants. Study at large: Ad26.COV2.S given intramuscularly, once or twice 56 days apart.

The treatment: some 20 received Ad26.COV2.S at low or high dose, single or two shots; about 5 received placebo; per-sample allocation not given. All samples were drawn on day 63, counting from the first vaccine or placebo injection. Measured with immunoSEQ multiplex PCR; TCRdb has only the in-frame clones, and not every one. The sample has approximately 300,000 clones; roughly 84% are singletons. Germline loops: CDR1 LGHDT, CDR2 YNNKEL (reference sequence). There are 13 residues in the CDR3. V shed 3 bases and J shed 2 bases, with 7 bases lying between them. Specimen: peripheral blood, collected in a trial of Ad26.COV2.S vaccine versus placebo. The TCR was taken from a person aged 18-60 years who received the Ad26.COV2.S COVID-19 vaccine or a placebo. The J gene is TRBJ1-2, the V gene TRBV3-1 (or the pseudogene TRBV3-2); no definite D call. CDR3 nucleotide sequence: TGTGCCAGCAGCCAGGTCAGGAACTATGGCTACACCTTC. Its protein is CASSQVRNYGYTF.